These 4 T cell receptor beta chains were sequenced from one sample in a study of T cells in Graves' hyperthyroidism and ophthalmopathy. What was amplified from RNA transcripts were TCR beta CDR3 regions. When the TCR CDR3 underwent first-round RT-PCR, the HTBI primer set was used. TCRdb recomputed calls from the multiplex PCR reads with MiXCR, one row per CDR3 protein. Counted here are roughly 500,000 distinct CDR3 sequences, about 16% occurring once; the ten biggest clones make up approximately 30%. Source material: blood. The receptors were gathered from a woman aged 25 to 39 with Graves' ophthalmopathy.

This clonotype was seen only a few times. This chain joins TRBV20-1 and TRBJ2-1; 12 nucleotides line up with TRBD2. This CDR3 has 15 residues. The germline V gene encodes CDR1 DFQATT and CDR2 SNEGSKA (reference sequence). Germline trimming cut 4 bases from V and 8 bases from J; bases unmatched to any gene: 9. Here the CDR3 reads CSATSGRVAEDEQFF. The CDR3 nucleotides read TGCAGTGCTACTAGCGGGAGGGTCGCGGAGGATGAGCAGTTCTTC.

The V call is TRBV4-1, the J call TRBJ2-2; tentative D call: TRBD1 (6 bases). CDR1 and CDR2 from the germline V gene are MGHRA and YSYEKL. The CDR3 has 15 amino acids. V lost 3 bases and J lost 5, with 13 bases in between. The CDR3 DNA reads as TGCGCCAGCAGCCATGGGGCAGGGGTAACCGGGGAGCTGTTTTTT. Translation gives CASSHGAGVTGELFF.

About this clonotype itself: A much larger clonotype is one base distant, so this may be a read error. This chain joins TRBV20-1 and TRBJ2-1; the match to TRBD2 covers 7 bases. CDR3 length: 13 residues. Germline-derived CDR1 and CDR2 are DFQATT and SNEGSKA (reference sequence). With V trimmed by 3 bases and J by 8 bases, 7 bases remained unmatched. As DNA, the CDR3 is TGCAGTGCTAGGGGGAGGGCCGGAGATGAGCAGTTCTTC. It is translated as CSARGRAGDEQFF.

This clonotype was counted at least ten times. The rearrangement uses TRBV18 and TRBJ1-3; D gene uncertain. The germline gives CDR1 KGHSH, CDR2 LQKENI. V was pared by 0 bases and J by 0 bases, with 9 bases between. The CDR3 contains 16 residues. This CDR3 reads CASSPPPRSSGNTIYF. In nucleotides, the CDR3 is TGTGCCAGCTCACCACCTCCAAGGAGCTCTGGAAACACCATATATTTT.